The 20 T cell receptor beta chains given below trace back to one sample, sequenced in a study of T cell clonotyping in hematopoietic cell transplantation. Produced via immunoSEQ multiplex PCR; TCRdb's table is partial and in-frame only. The sample has about 6,300 clones; 80% to 90% are singletons. The material was peripheral blood mononuclear cells, obtained 180 days after allogeneic stem cell transplant. The receptors derive from a female patient between 50 and 59 years old who had an allogeneic stem cell transplant from an unrelated donor, so the T cells may come from the graft donor. Some clones in this sample may be carry-over from other donors' samples.

This chain joins TRBV7-6 and TRBJ2-7, with 9 bases matching TRBD1. The J segment lost 5 bases and the V segment lost 1 base, leaving 6 bases of the junction unmatched. Looked up from germline, CDR1 is SGHVS and CDR2 is FNYEAQ. CDR3 size: 15 residues. CDR3 coding DNA: TGTGCCAGCAGCTTAGAAGCTGGGACAGGGAACGAGCAGTACTTC. As protein: CASSLEAGTGNEQYF.

V gene TRBV2 combines with J gene TRBJ1-6; weak D call: TRBD1 (6 bases). The CDR3 covers 13 residues. In germline, CDR1 is SNHLY, CDR2 FYNNEI. V was cut by 7 bases and J by 10 bases, with 14 bases left in between. CDR3 coding DNA: TGTGCCAGCACTAACAGGGAAGGGTCACCCCTCCACTTT. Protein: CASTNREGSPLHF.

The chain joins TRBV11-2 to TRBJ2-3, with D possibly matching TRBD1 (6 bases). The CDR3 runs 16 residues. V lost 5 bases, J lost 1 base, and 16 bases lay in between. The germline V gene has CDR1 SGHAT and CDR2 FQNNGV. The CDR3, as DNA: TGTGCCAGCAGCCCAGGATGGGCAGGGGGCACAGATACGCAGTATTTT. It specifies CASSPGWAGGTDTQYF.

J is TRBJ2-2 and V is TRBV2; 8 bases are shared with TRBD1. Germline CDR1 and CDR2: SNHLY and FYNNEI. V dropped 8 bases and J dropped 3; count of bases not matched to a gene: 2. This CDR3 has 13 residues. CDR3: CASRDRYTGELFF. The CDR3 DNA reads TGTGCCAGCCGGGACAGGTACACCGGGGAGCTGTTTTTT.

The genes are TRBV25-1 and TRBJ1-2, with unresolved D. From germline, CDR1 is MGHDK and CDR2 SYGVNS. This CDR3 has 14 residues. V lost 3 bases and J lost 7, with 15 bases in between. The CDR3 coding sequence is TGTGCCAGCAGTGAGCTCGGGTCGGTATTTGGCTACACCTTC. Encoded protein: CASSELGSVFGYTF.

This chain links TRBV10-3 with TRBJ2-5, with 8 bases identical to TRBD2. V gave up 10 bases and J gave up 3 bases; unmatched junction bases: 16. The CDR3 extends over 16 amino acids. Germline CDR1 is ENHRY and CDR2 is SYGVKD. The CDR3 nucleotides read TGTGCCACCCGAGTCGGGGGGGCGGGGGGTGAAGAGACCCAGTACTTC. The encoded protein is CATRVGGAGGEETQYF.

The chain employs TRBV28 and TRBJ2-7, with D possibly called TRBD1 or TRBD2 (5 bases each). This CDR3 spans 15 amino acids. V was cut by 3 bases and J by 4 bases, with 16 bases left in between. Germline V lookup: CDR1 MDHEN, CDR2 SYDVKM. The CDR3 loop is CASSFLTQGPYEQYF. DNA for the CDR3: TGTGCCAGCAGTTTCCTAACGCAGGGACCTTACGAGCAGTACTTC.

This chain links TRBV29-1 with TRBJ1-1, with D uncertain. CDR3 size: 14 residues. Germline V gene sequence: CDR1 SQVTM, CDR2 ANQGSEA. V was trimmed by 6 bases and J by 4 bases, leaving 18 bases between them. CDR3 residues: CSVHPSSEGTEAFF. CDR3 in DNA: TGCAGCGTCCACCCTTCCAGCGAGGGCACTGAAGCTTTCTTT.

This chain joins TRBV19 and TRBJ2-5; 8 bases are a match to TRBD2. Germline V gene data show CDR1 as LNHDA and CDR2 as SQIVND (reference sequence). J lost 4 bases, V lost 4 bases, and 20 bases had no gene match. The CDR3 sequence is 19 residues long. This CDR3 reads CASSTRTPPRGGRTETQYF. For the CDR3, the DNA is TGTGCCAGTAGTACGCGCACCCCCCCCCGCGGGGGGCGAACAGAGACCCAGTACTTC.

The chain has TRBV19 and TRBJ2-3; D not resolved. Trimming shortened V by 8 bases and J by 0 bases, and 21 bases separated the two germline ends. CDR1 is LNHDA and CDR2 is SQIVND in the germline V gene (reference sequence). The CDR3 consists of 17 residues. The CDR3 loop is CASSLLHSLGSTDTQYF. The CDR3 DNA reads as TGTGCCAGTTCCTTACTACACAGCCTGGGAAGCACAGATACGCAGTATTTT.

The chain employs TRBV19 and TRBJ1-2; D gene uncertain. The germline V and J ends were trimmed by 1 base and 6 bases, with 15 bases remaining between them. The V gene's germline CDR1 is LNHDA and CDR2 SQIVND (reference sequence). The CDR3 has 15 residues. CDR3 protein: CASSIGTWAAHGYTF. The CDR3 DNA reads as TGTGCCAGTAGTATAGGCACGTGGGCGGCCCATGGCTACACCTTC.

The V and J genes are TRBV27 and TRBJ1-2; 8 nucleotides align to TRBD1. The CDR3 extends over 15 amino acids. Germline trimming cut 6 bases from V and 0 bases from J; bases unmatched to any gene: 6. Per germline, CDR1 MNHEY and CDR2 SMNVEV (reference sequence). As DNA, the CDR3 is TGTGCCAGCAGGCGGACAGGGCGCCCTAACTATGGCTACACCTTC. It encodes CASRRTGRPNYGYTF.

This clone was observed once. The chain joins TRBV10-3 to TRBJ2-3; D possibly uses TRBD1 or TRBD2 (5 bases each). The CDR3 is 13 amino acids. The V gene lost 2 bases and the J gene lost 4 bases, with 7 bases spanning the gap. Germline loops: CDR1 ENHRY, CDR2 SYGVKD. The CDR3 region is CAISEQGADTQYF. CDR3 nucleotides: TGTGCCATCAGTGAGCAGGGAGCAGATACGCAGTATTTT.

This clone was counted a few times. This chain joins TRBV25-1 and TRBJ1-3, with D unclear. The germline gives CDR1 MGHDK, CDR2 SYGVNS. The length of the CDR3 is 14 residues. V was clipped by 3 bases and J by 1 base, with 7 bases between them. CDR3 amino acids: CASSEPGSGNTIYF. The CDR3 DNA is TGTGCCAGCAGTGAGCCGGGGTCTGGAAACACCATATATTTT.

A remark on this clone: Germline is not matched at one junction end, which may reflect a read error. This sequence joins TRBV19 and TRBJ2-3, with TRBD2 matching 11 bases. The CDR3 sequence is 12 residues long. Germline CDR1 reads LNHDA; CDR2 reads SQIVND (reference sequence). Here the CDR3 DNA reads TGTGCCAGTAGCCCCCCACTAGCGGGGGTACATTTT. Protein: CASSPPLAGVHF.

The chain combines TRBV7-7 with TRBJ2-2; either TRBD1 or TRBD2 may supply D (5 bases each). V dropped 5 bases and J dropped 7 bases, with 17 bases sitting between them. CDR1 and CDR2 (germline): SSHAT, FNYEAQ (reference sequence). The CDR3 contains 15 residues. CDR3 amino acids: CASSPGTQRGGELFF. Here the CDR3 DNA reads TGTGCCAGCAGCCCAGGGACCCAAAGGGGCGGGGAGCTGTTTTTT.

This chain uses TRBV7-9 with TRBJ2-2; tentative D call: TRBD1 (5 bases). Germline CDR1 and CDR2: SEHNR and FQNEAQ (reference sequence). V was shortened by 5 bases and J by 6 bases, with 13 bases between the two germline ends. The CDR3 has 14 amino acids. CDR3 DNA: TGTGCCAGCAGCCAAGACAGTCGAGCCGGGGAGCTGTTTTTT. It encodes CASSQDSRAGELFF.

The chain joins TRBV7-9 to TRBJ2-3; maybe TRBD1 (7 bases). Germline CDR1 SEHNR, CDR2 FQNEAQ (reference sequence). This CDR3 contains 16 residues. Trimming cost V 1 base and J 6 bases, with 17 bases left between them. The CDR3 bases are TGTGCCAGCAGCTTAGAGGCAGGGGGGTCCCTTGATACGCAGTATTTT. It yields the protein CASSLEAGGSLDTQYF. The full variable domain, rest sourced from reference TRBV7-9 and TRBJ2-3, is DTGVSQNPRHKITKRGQNVTFRCDPISEHNRLYWYRQTLGQGPEFLTYFQNEAQLEKSRLLSDRFSAERPKGSFSTLEIQRTEQGDSAMYLCASSLEAGGSLDTQYFGPGTRLTVL.

Notes on this clone: At the DNA level, this CDR3 is encoded by other sequences in the same sample as well. V usage is TRBV28 and J usage is TRBJ1-5; 7 nucleotides agree with TRBD1. CDR3 size: 14 residues. With 6 bases clipped from V and 2 bases from J, the junction kept 4 bases outside the gene matches. The germline gives CDR1 MDHEN, CDR2 SYDVKM. CDR3 sequence (DNA): TGTGCCAGCAGCCTAGACAGGGGCAATCAGCCCCAGCATTTT. This codes for CASSLDRGNQPQHF.

This chain uses TRBV7-2 with TRBJ1-1; weak D call: TRBD1 (6 bases). Germline V lookup: CDR1 SGHTA, CDR2 FQGNSA. The CDR3 contains 17 residues. Trimming stripped 4 bases from V and 5 bases from J, with 23 bases between. Written as DNA, the CDR3 is TGTGCCAGCAGCTCCTCGCCGCCCTACAGGGTTGAGACTGAAGCTTTCTTT. Translated, it gives CASSSSPPYRVETEAFF. The full variable domain, rest sourced from reference TRBV7-2 and TRBJ1-1, is GAGVSQSPSNKVTEKGKDVELRCDPISGHTALYWYRQSLGQGLEFLIYFQGNSAPDKSGLPSDRFSAERTGGSVSTLTIQRTQQEDSAVYLCASSSSPPYRVETEAFFGQGTRLTVV.